The 18 T cell receptor beta chains listed next were all sequenced from one sample in a study of T cell responses to AZD1222 COVID-19 vaccine. Some clones are missing from TCRdb's copy, which holds only in-frame ones; the method was immunoSEQ multiplex PCR. The sample has approximately 150,000 clones, around 90% seen once. The source material was peripheral blood, sampled 28 days after the second AZD1222 dose. These receptors all stem from an adult who received the AZD1222 COVID-19 vaccine.

The CDR3 sequence is CASTRAGFERAFF. The CDR3 DNA reads as TGTGCCAGCACCCGGGCGGGGTTTGAGCGGGCTTTCTTT. The chain has TRBV6-5 and TRBJ1-1; D gene ambiguous. CDR1 and CDR2 (germline): MNHEY, SVGAGI. V was clipped by 7 bases and J by 11 bases, with 20 bases between them. CDR3 length equals 13 residues.

This chain connects TRBV18 to TRBJ1-2; TRBD1 might be the D (6 bases). Germline V CDR1 and CDR2: KGHSH, LQKENI. CDR3 length: 15 residues. V dropped 5 bases and J dropped 6 bases, with 19 bases sitting between them. This CDR3 reads CASSSGQLTPNGYTF. The CDR3 region has the DNA TGTGCCAGCTCATCCGGACAGCTCACCCCAAATGGCTACACCTTC.

The V gene is TRBV7-2, the J gene TRBJ2-1, with 9 nucleotides matching TRBD2. Germline V CDR1 and CDR2: SGHTA, FQGNSA. The CDR3 has 15 residues. V shed 1 base, J shed 6 bases, and the junction held 4 bases outside the gene matches. The CDR3 DNA follows: TGTGCCAGCAGCTTAGGAGGTAGCGGGAGCAATGAGCAGTTCTTC. Translation gives CASSLGGSGSNEQFF. Full variable domain (rest looked up from reference TRBV7-2 and TRBJ2-1): GAGVSQSPSNKVTEKGKDVELRCDPISGHTALYWYRQSLGQGLEFLIYFQGNSAPDKSGLPSDRFSAERTGGSVSTLTIQRTQQEDSAVYLCASSLGGSGSNEQFFGPGTRLTVL.

The V and J genes are TRBV13 and TRBJ1-1; unclear D gene. The CDR3 covers 17 residues. V lost 3 bases, J lost 1 base, and 18 bases lay in between. In germline, CDR1 is PRHDT, CDR2 FYEKMQ (reference sequence). The CDR3 nucleotides are TGTGCCAGCAGCTTCAAAACCCCCCGGGTGGCGAACACTGAAGCTTTCTTT. Residues: CASSFKTPRVANTEAFF.

This chain uses TRBV5-1 with TRBJ1-4; 8 nucleotides match TRBD1. CDR1 is SGHRS and CDR2 is YFSETQ in the germline V gene. This CDR3 has 14 residues. V was clipped by 4 bases and J by 5 bases; unmatched bases: 4. CDR3 protein: CASSVGQGNEKLFF. DNA for the CDR3: TGCGCCAGCAGCGTAGGACAGGGCAATGAAAAACTGTTTTTT.

The CDR3 nucleotides are TGTGCCAGCAGCTCGGCACAGGAGTCCTATGGCTACACCTTC. Protein sequence: CASSSAQESYGYTF. This chain links TRBV5-6 with TRBJ1-2; D is possibly TRBD1 (5 bases). Germline loops: CDR1 SGHDT, CDR2 YYEEEE. V shed 3 bases and J shed 4 bases, with 13 bases lying between them. The CDR3 loop spans 14 amino acids.

The rearrangement links TRBV2 to TRBJ2-7, with no clear D. The CDR3 is made up of 10 amino acids. V lost 8 bases to trimming and J lost 6 bases, with 8 bases between them. CDR1 is SNHLY and CDR2 is FYNNEI in the germline V gene. CDR3 coding DNA: TGTGCCAGCTTGAGGTCCGAGCAGTACTTC. It yields the protein CASLRSEQYF.

The chain employs TRBV3-1 (or the pseudogene TRBV3-2) and TRBJ1-5; no definite D call. With 2 bases removed from V and 4 bases from J, the gap between germline ends came to 6 bases. The length of the CDR3 is 13 residues. CDR1 is LGHDT and CDR2 is YNNKEL in the germline V gene (reference sequence). This CDR3 is CASSQLWNQPQHF. The CDR3 nucleotides are TGTGCCAGCAGCCAATTATGGAATCAGCCCCAGCATTTT.

V is TRBV2 and J is TRBJ1-1; the match to TRBD1 covers 8 bases. CDR3 length: 13 residues. The J segment lost 1 base and the V segment lost 7 bases, leaving 2 bases of the junction unmatched. Germline CDR1 reads SNHLY; CDR2 reads FYNNEI. In nucleotides, the CDR3 is TGTGCCAGCAAAGGGACAGGGAACACTGAAGCTTTCTTT. It specifies CASKGTGNTEAFF.

The V call is TRBV3-1 (or the pseudogene TRBV3-2), the J call TRBJ1-1; 10 bases map to TRBD1. The CDR3 is 14 amino acids. The trim removed 3 bases at V and 6 bases at J, leaving 4 bases unmatched. CDR1 is LGHDT, CDR2 YNNKEL, per germline (reference sequence). Written as DNA, the CDR3 is TGTGCCAGCAGCCAGGCGACAGGGGGCCCTGAAGCTTTCTTT. Its protein product is CASSQATGGPEAFF.

The V call is TRBV7-2, the J call TRBJ2-1; D possibly corresponds to TRBD2 (5 bases). Per the germline V gene, CDR1 is SGHTA and CDR2 is FQGNSA. V was pared by 0 bases and J by 2 bases, with 8 bases between. This CDR3 has 15 residues. The CDR3 protein is CASSLAGAAYNEQFF. In DNA, the CDR3 is TGTGCCAGCAGCTTAGCGGGAGCAGCCTACAATGAGCAGTTCTTC.

The chain has TRBV5-1 and TRBJ1-1; D gene uncertain. V gave up 0 bases and J gave up 4 bases, with 25 bases separating them. CDR3 length equals 19 residues. Germline CDR1 and CDR2: SGHRS and YFSETQ. The CDR3 nucleotides are TGCGCCAGCAGCTTGGCCGACCCATTGTATTGGGCTAGGAGCACTGAAGCTTTCTTT. This translates into CASSLADPLYWARSTEAFF.

V and J are TRBV7-8 and TRBJ2-7, with a tentative D call TRBD2 (6 bases). V dropped 4 bases and J dropped 2 bases, with 15 bases sitting between them. This CDR3 contains 15 residues. Looked up from germline, CDR1 is SGHVS and CDR2 is FQNEAQ. The CDR3 region is CASSSRPGVTYEQYF. CDR3 DNA: TGTGCCAGCAGCTCCCGCCCGGGGGTCACCTACGAGCAGTACTTC.

Notes on this clone: A junction boundary mismatches the germline segment, possibly from a read error. The CDR3 reads CSVEVRGGAGEGSVF. DNA of the CDR3: TGCAGCGTTGAAGTGAGAGGGGGAGCGGGAGAGGGCTCGGTCTTC. The V call is TRBV29-1, the J call TRBJ2-1; TRBD2 aligns across 8 bases. This CDR3 has 15 residues. Germline V gives CDR1 SQVTM, CDR2 ANQGSEA.

This chain connects TRBV9 to TRBJ1-1, with TRBD1 matching 7 bases. The V segment lost 0 bases and the J segment 4 bases; nucleotides outside the gene matches: 9. Germline CDR1 reads SGDLS; CDR2 reads YYNGEE. This CDR3 comprises 16 residues. The CDR3 DNA is TGTGCCAGCAGCGTAGGGGACAGACCCCAGGGCACTGAAGCTTTCTTT. This gives the protein CASSVGDRPQGTEAFF.

The V gene is TRBV5-1, the J gene TRBJ1-3; no firm D call. The germline V and J ends were trimmed by 0 bases and 3 bases, with 4 bases remaining between them. This CDR3 spans 13 amino acids. Germline V gene data show CDR1 as SGHRS and CDR2 as YFSETQ. The CDR3 bases are TGCGCCAGCAGCTTGGAAGATGGAAACACCATATATTTT. This sequence encodes CASSLEDGNTIYF.

The chain has TRBV5-1 and TRBJ2-7; D call uncertain. V was shortened by 0 bases and J by 3 bases, with 13 bases between the two germline ends. The CDR3 is made up of 15 amino acids. Per germline, CDR1 SGHRS and CDR2 YFSETQ. This chain's CDR3 is CASSLESGQLYEQYF. The CDR3 DNA reads TGCGCCAGCAGCTTGGAAAGTGGGCAGCTCTACGAGCAGTACTTC.

V and J are TRBV12-5 and TRBJ1-1; 7 bases are a match to TRBD1. From germline, CDR1 is LGHNT and CDR2 FRNRAP. This CDR3 region has 13 residues. With V trimmed by 2 bases and J by 7 bases, 4 bases remained unmatched. CDR3 bases: TGTGCTAGTGGTTTGTACAGGGGTGGTGAAGCTTTCTTT. This codes for CASGLYRGGEAFF.